Following are 24 T cell receptor beta chains from one sample sequenced in a study of Ad26.COV2.S vaccination and SARS-CoV-2 variants. Treatment reported: some 20 received Ad26.COV2.S at low or high dose, single or two shots; roughly five received placebo; per-sample allocation not given. Day 63 following the first vaccine or placebo injection was when the samples were taken. Only in-frame clones appear in the TCRdb table, and some are missing; sequencing was by immunoSEQ multiplex PCR. In the table there are fewer than 600,000 clones, 80% to 90% of which are singletons. The input for sequencing was peripheral blood, taken in a trial of Ad26.COV2.S vaccine versus placebo. The source is a person between 18 and 65 years old who received the Ad26.COV2.S COVID-19 vaccine or a placebo.

CDR3 nucleotide sequence: TGTGCCGGCCAAACAGGGCTCGCCTCGAATCAGCCCCAGCATTTT. It yields the protein CAGQTGLASNQPQHF. The chain couples TRBV28 to TRBJ1-5, with a possible D match to TRBD1 (6 bases). There are 15 residues in the CDR3. Trimming left V 11 bases short and J 4 bases short, with 21 bases between. Germline CDR1 and CDR2: MDHEN and SYDVKM.

The rearrangement uses TRBV14 and TRBJ2-7; 7 bases are shared with TRBD2. The germline V gene has CDR1 SGHDN and CDR2 FVKESK. The V gene end was trimmed by 0 bases and the J gene end by 3 bases; junction bases not matched to a gene: 8. The CDR3 contains 16 residues. The CDR3 loop reads CASSQDRSGGIYEQYF. CDR3 bases: TGTGCCAGCAGCCAAGATAGATCCGGGGGGATCTACGAGCAGTACTTC.

The chain couples TRBV21-1 to TRBJ1-1. TRBV21-1 is tagged as a pseudogene. The CDR3 is 16 residues long. This CDR3 is CASSKRRGEVNTEAFF. In nucleotides, the CDR3 is TGTGCCAGCAGCAAAAGGAGAGGGGAAGTGAACACTGAAGCTTTCTTT.

The chain combines TRBV19 with TRBJ1-1, with D tentatively TRBD1 (5 bases). CDR3 length: 13 amino acids. V lost 10 bases and J 1 base, leaving 13 bases between the germline ends. Per germline, CDR1 LNHDA and CDR2 SQIVND (reference sequence). For the CDR3, the DNA is TGTGCCACCGAGGGACCGAAGAACACTGAAGCTTTCTTT. This gives the protein CATEGPKNTEAFF.

The chain is built from TRBV29-1 and TRBJ1-5; D may be TRBD1 (5 bases). The CDR3 loop spans 14 amino acids. V was cut by 6 bases and J by 1 base, with 13 bases left in between. The germline V gene has CDR1 SQVTM and CDR2 ANQGSEA. The CDR3 DNA follows: TGCAGCGTCGGGACGGGTAACAGCAATCAGCCCCAGCATTTT. Its translation: CSVGTGNSNQPQHF.

This clone came up once. CDR3 loop: CASSFGNSPLHF. The CDR3 coding sequence is TGTGCCAGCAGCTTCGGGAATTCACCCCTCCACTTT. The gene calls are TRBV7-2 and TRBJ1-6; D remains ambiguous. Per the germline V gene, CDR1 is SGHTA and CDR2 is FQGNSA. This CDR3 has 12 amino acids. V gave up 3 bases and J gave up 7 bases, with 4 bases separating them.

This sequence joins TRBV7-2 and TRBJ1-3; 8 bases are a match to TRBD1. The CDR3 runs 14 residues. Per germline, CDR1 SGHTA and CDR2 FQGNSA. V lost 3 bases, J lost 2 bases, and 0 bases stayed unmatched. CDR3 coding DNA: TGTGCCAGCAGCTTCAGGGGGCCTGGAAACACCATATATTTT. This encodes CASSFRGPGNTIYF.

The chain links TRBV5-4 to TRBJ2-5; TRBD1 matches 7 bases. J gave up 5 bases and V 4 bases, and 5 bases lay outside the gene matches. Per germline, CDR1 SGHNT and CDR2 YYREEE (reference sequence). CDR3 length: 13 amino acids. The CDR3, as DNA: TGTGCCAGCAGCCTTCGGGACAGCGAGACCCAGTACTTC. It translates to CASSLRDSETQYF. The full variable domain, in which reference TRBV5-4 and TRBJ2-5 provide the parts outside the CDR3, is ETGVTQSPTHLIKTRGQQVTLRCSSQSGHNTVSWYQQALGQGPQFIFQYYREEENGRGNFPPRFSGLQFPNYSSELNVNALELDDSALYLCASSLRDSETQYFGPGTRLLVL.

This clone was seen a single time. V gene TRBV6-5 combines with J gene TRBJ2-1; D not resolved. In germline, CDR1 is MNHEY, CDR2 SVGAGI. The CDR3 covers 13 residues. Between the trimmed V and J ends, which lost 4 bases and 5 bases, there was a span of 9 bases. The CDR3 region is CASSLGRHNEQFF. CDR3 nucleotide sequence: TGTGCCAGCAGTTTAGGGCGCCACAATGAGCAGTTCTTC.

CDR3 region: CASSYSRRAYGYTF. The CDR3 DNA sequence: TGTGCCAGCAGTTACTCGAGGCGGGCGTATGGCTACACCTTC. The genes are TRBV6-2 or TRBV6-3 and TRBJ1-2; no firm D call. The CDR3 runs 14 residues. Per germline, CDR1 MNHEY and CDR2 SVGEGT. V gave up 0 bases and J gave up 5 bases, with 10 bases separating them.

The V gene is TRBV5-4, the J gene TRBJ2-7; tentatively, D is TRBD2 (5 bases). Germline V gene sequence: CDR1 SGHNT, CDR2 YYREEE (reference sequence). This CDR3 is built from 14 residues. Deletions cut 0 bases from V and 0 bases from J, with 7 bases between. In DNA, the CDR3 is TGTGCCAGCAGCTTGGGGACTTCCTCCTACGAGCAGTACTTC. Its protein is CASSLGTSSYEQYF. Combining the CDR3 with reference TRBV5-4 and TRBJ2-7 gives the whole variable domain ETGVTQSPTHLIKTRGQQVTLRCSSQSGHNTVSWYQQALGQGPQFIFQYYREEENGRGNFPPRFSGLQFPNYSSELNVNALELDDSALYLCASSLGTSSYEQYFGPGTRLTVT.

This chain joins TRBV6-1 and TRBJ2-4; possible D gene TRBD2, 6 bases. The CDR3 spans 16 residues. Germline CDR1 and CDR2: MNHNS and SASEGT. Trimming shortened V by 0 bases and J by 9 bases, and 18 bases separated the two germline ends. The DNA for the CDR3 is TGTGCCAGCAGTGAAGCACCTCTACGGAGGGTTACCATTCAGTACTTC. Amino acids: CASSEAPLRRVTIQYF.

The chain carries TRBV4-3 and TRBJ2-7, with 8 positions matching TRBD1. V dropped 3 bases and J dropped 6; count of bases not matched to a gene: 16. The CDR3 spans 17 residues. From germline, CDR1 is LGHNA and CDR2 YSLEER. This chain's CDR3 is CASSQNTYWTGLGEQYF. The CDR3 DNA reads TGCGCCAGCAGCCAGAATACGTACTGGACAGGGTTGGGCGAGCAGTACTTC.

The chain links TRBV2 to TRBJ2-1; 8 bases map to TRBD1. CDR1 is SNHLY and CDR2 is FYNNEI in the germline V gene. This CDR3 region has 13 residues. Trimming removed 7 bases from V and 7 bases from J; junction bases left unmatched: 6. CDR3 sequence reads: CASKGQVENEQFF. Written as DNA, the CDR3 is TGTGCCAGCAAGGGACAGGTGGAAAATGAGCAGTTCTTC.

The chain uses TRBV10-2 and TRBJ2-7; TRBD1 matches 9 bases. The CDR3 totals 16 residues. V was pared by 6 bases and J by 2 bases, with 11 bases of the junction left unmatched. In germline, CDR1 is WSHSY, CDR2 SAAADI. CDR3 residues: CASRGQGSGGTYEQYF. The DNA for the CDR3 is TGCGCCAGCAGGGGACAGGGTAGCGGAGGTACCTACGAGCAGTACTTC.

CDR3 coding DNA: TGTGCTACCTTAAACGCTGGAGTACCCTCCTACGAGCAGTACTTC. Protein sequence: CATLNAGVPSYEQYF. The rearrangement joins TRBV7-7 to TRBJ2-7; D is undetermined. From germline, CDR1 is SSHAT and CDR2 FNYEAQ (reference sequence). The CDR3 spans 15 residues.

V gene TRBV7-2 combines with J gene TRBJ2-2; 14 nucleotides line up with TRBD2. CDR1 is SGHTA, CDR2 FQGNSA, per germline. This CDR3 is 17 amino acids long. Losses at the gene ends were 4 bases for V and 5 bases for J; bases not matched to a gene: 6. This chain's CDR3 is CASSWGLAGAGTGELFF. The CDR3 DNA reads as TGTGCCAGCAGCTGGGGACTAGCGGGAGCGGGTACCGGGGAGCTGTTTTTT.

The CDR3 protein is CASSQDPAPYEQYF. The CDR3 DNA sequence: TGCGCCAGCAGCCAAGATCCCGCGCCCTACGAGCAGTACTTC. The chain is built from TRBV4-1 and TRBJ2-7, with D unresolved. Germline V gene lookup returns CDR1 MGHRA and CDR2 YSYEKL. V lost 0 bases and J 2 bases, leaving 8 bases between the germline ends. The CDR3 consists of 14 residues.

The genes are TRBV4-1 and TRBJ2-7; the match to TRBD1 covers 7 bases. Germline V CDR1 and CDR2: MGHRA, YSYEKL. V was clipped by 2 bases and J by 3 bases; unmatched bases: 4. The CDR3 runs to 14 residues. The CDR3 DNA reads as TGCGCCAGCAGCCAACTAGGGGACAGCTACGAGCAGTACTTC. Encoded protein: CASSQLGDSYEQYF.

The chain carries TRBV15 and TRBJ1-2, with TRBD1 as a possible D gene (5 bases). V gave up 1 base and J gave up 2 bases, with 8 bases separating them. The CDR3 has 14 amino acids. Germline V gives CDR1 LNHNV, CDR2 YYDKDF (reference sequence). The chain's CDR3 is CATSRAAGNYGYTF. The DNA of the CDR3 is TGTGCCACCAGCAGAGCCGCAGGGAACTATGGCTACACCTTC.

V and J are TRBV9 and TRBJ1-6, with D hard to call. CDR1 and CDR2 (germline): SGDLS, YYNGEE. This CDR3 is built from 17 residues. The V gene lost 0 bases and the J gene lost 4 bases, with 14 bases spanning the gap. The CDR3 reads CASSVAPIPDYNSPLHF. The CDR3 DNA follows: TGTGCCAGCAGCGTAGCCCCTATCCCGGATTATAATTCACCCCTCCACTTT.

The chain links TRBV9 to TRBJ1-4; 7 bases line up with TRBD1. CDR1 is SGDLS, CDR2 YYNGEE, per germline. The CDR3 extends over 16 amino acids. Trimming at V came to 2 bases and at J to 6 bases, leaving 10 bases not matched to a gene. The CDR3 nucleotides read TGTGCCAGCAGCGTTGGAGACAGGGTGGTTGATGAAAAACTGTTTTTT. Its translation: CASSVGDRVVDEKLFF.

The V and J genes are TRBV11-2 and TRBJ2-1; no clear D gene. The CDR3 is 14 residues long. The V end lost 0 bases, the J end lost 1 base, and 4 bases lay between the germline ends. Germline loops: CDR1 SGHAT, CDR2 FQNNGV. The CDR3 protein is CASSLEGSYNEQFF. CDR3 coding DNA: TGTGCCAGCAGCTTAGAGGGATCCTACAATGAGCAGTTCTTC.

The rearrangement uses TRBV19 and TRBJ2-5; TRBD2 might be the D (6 bases). This CDR3 is built from 15 residues. V shed 4 bases and J shed 7 bases, with 19 bases lying between them. Germline V CDR1 and CDR2: LNHDA, SQIVND (reference sequence). The CDR3 loop reads CASSTSRTPGGTQYF. DNA of the CDR3: TGTGCCAGTAGTACATCCCGAACTCCCGGGGGGACCCAGTACTTC.